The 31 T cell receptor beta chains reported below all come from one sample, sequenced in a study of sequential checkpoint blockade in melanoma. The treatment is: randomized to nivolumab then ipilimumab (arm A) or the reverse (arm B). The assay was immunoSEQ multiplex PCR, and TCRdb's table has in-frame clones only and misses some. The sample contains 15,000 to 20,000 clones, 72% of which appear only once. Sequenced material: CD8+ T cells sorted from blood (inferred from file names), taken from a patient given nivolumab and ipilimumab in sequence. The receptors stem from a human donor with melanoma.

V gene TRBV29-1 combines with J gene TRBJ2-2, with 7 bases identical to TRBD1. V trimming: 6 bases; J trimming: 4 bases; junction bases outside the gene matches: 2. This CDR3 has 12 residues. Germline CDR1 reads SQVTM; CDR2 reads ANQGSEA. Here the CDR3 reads CSVPGGTGELFF. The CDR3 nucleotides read TGCAGCGTACCAGGGGGCACCGGGGAGCTGTTTTTT.

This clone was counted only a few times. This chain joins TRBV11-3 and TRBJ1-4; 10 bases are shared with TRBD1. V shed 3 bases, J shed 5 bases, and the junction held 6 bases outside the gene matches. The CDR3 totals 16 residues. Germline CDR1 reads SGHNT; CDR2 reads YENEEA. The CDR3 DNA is TGTGCCAGCAGCTTCGGACAGGGGGAAACAAATGAAAAACTGTTTTTT. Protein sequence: CASSFGQGETNEKLFF. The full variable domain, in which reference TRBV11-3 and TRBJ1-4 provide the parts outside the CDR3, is EAGVVQSPRYKIIEKKQPVAFWCNPISGHNTLYWYLQNLGQGPELLIRYENEEAVDDSQLPKDRFSAERLKGVDSTLKIQPAELGDSAVYLCASSFGQGETNEKLFFGSGTQLSVL.

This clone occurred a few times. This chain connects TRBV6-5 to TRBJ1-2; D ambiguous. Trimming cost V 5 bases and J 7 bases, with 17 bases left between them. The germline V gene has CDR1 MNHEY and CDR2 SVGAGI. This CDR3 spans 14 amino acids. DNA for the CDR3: TGTGCCAGCAGTGCGGACCTTGGGAGAAGTGGCTACACCTTC. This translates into CASSADLGRSGYTF.

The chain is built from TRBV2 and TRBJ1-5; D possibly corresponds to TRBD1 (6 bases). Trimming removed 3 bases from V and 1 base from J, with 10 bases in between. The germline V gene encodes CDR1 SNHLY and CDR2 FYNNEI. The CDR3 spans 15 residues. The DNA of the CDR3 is TGTGCCAGCAGTGAGGCCGACAGGAGCAATCAGCCCCAGCATTTT. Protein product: CASSEADRSNQPQHF.

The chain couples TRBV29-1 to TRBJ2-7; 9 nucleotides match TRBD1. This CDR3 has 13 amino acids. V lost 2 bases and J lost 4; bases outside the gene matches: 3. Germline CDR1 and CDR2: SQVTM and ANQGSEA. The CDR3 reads CSVETDRGYEQYF. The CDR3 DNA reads TGCAGCGTTGAAACGGACAGGGGATACGAGCAGTACTTC.

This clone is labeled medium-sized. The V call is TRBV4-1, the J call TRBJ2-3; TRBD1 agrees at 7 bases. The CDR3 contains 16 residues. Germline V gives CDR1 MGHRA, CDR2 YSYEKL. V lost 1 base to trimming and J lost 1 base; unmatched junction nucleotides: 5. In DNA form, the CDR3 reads TGCGCCAGCAGCCAAGCGACAGGGCCTCGCACAGATACGCAGTATTTT. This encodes CASSQATGPRTDTQYF.

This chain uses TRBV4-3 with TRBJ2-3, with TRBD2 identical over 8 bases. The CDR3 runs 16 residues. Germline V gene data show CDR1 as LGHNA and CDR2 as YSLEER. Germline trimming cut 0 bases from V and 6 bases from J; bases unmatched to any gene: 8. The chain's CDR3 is CASSQDAGGTRDTQYF. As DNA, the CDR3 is TGCGCCAGCAGCCAAGATGCGGGGGGCACCAGGGATACGCAGTATTTT.

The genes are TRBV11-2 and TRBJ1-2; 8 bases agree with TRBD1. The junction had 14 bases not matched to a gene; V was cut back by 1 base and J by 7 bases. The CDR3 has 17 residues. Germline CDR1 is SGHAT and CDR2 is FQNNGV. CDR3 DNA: TGTGCCAGCAGCTTAGCGACAGGGGTAGGAGGCCAAAGTGGCTACACCTTC. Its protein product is CASSLATGVGGQSGYTF.

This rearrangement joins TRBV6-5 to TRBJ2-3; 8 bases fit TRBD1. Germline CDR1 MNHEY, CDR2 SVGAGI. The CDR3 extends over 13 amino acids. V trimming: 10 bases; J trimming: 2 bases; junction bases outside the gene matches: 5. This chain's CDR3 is CATRGRVTDTQYF. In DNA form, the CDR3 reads TGTGCCACCAGGGGGCGCGTCACAGATACGCAGTATTTT.

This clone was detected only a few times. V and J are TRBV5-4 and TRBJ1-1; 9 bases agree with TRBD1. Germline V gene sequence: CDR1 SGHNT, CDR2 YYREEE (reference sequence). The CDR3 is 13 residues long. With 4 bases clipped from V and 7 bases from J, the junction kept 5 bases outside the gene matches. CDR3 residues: CASSPQGANEAFF. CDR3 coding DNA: TGTGCCAGCAGCCCACAGGGGGCAAATGAAGCTTTCTTT.

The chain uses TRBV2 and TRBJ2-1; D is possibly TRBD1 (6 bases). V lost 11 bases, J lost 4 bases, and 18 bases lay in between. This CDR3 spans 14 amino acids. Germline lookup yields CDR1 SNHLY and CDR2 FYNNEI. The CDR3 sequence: CAGRRTEAYNEQFF. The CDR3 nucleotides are TGTGCCGGACGGAGGACAGAAGCATACAATGAGCAGTTCTTC.

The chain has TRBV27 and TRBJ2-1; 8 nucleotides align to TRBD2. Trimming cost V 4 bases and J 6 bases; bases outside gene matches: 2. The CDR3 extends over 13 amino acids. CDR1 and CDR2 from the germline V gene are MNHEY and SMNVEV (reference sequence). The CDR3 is CASSSGLANEQFF. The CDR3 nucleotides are TGTGCCAGCAGTTCCGGACTAGCCAATGAGCAGTTCTTC.

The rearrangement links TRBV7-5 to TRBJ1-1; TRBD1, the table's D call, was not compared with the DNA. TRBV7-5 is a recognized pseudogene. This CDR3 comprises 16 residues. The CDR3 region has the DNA TGTGCCAGAATGCCTCTGGTAAGGGGTTTGAACACTGAAGCTTTCTTT. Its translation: CARMPLVRGLNTEAFF.

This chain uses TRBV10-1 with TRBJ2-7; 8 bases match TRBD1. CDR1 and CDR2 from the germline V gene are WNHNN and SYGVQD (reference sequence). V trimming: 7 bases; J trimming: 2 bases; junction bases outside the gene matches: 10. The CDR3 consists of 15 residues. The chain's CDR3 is CASTTGTGNPYEQYF. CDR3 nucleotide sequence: TGCGCCAGCACTACAGGGACAGGTAACCCCTACGAGCAGTACTTC.

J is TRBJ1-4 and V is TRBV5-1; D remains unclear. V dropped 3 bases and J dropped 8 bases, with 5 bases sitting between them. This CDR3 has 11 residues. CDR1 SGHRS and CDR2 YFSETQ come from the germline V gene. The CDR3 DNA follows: TGCGCCAGCAGCTACGGGGAAAAACTGTTTTTT. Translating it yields CASSYGEKLFF.

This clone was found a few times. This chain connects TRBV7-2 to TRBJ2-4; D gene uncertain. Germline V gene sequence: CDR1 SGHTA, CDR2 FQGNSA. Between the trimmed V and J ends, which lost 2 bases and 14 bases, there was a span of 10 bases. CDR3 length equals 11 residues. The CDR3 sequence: CASSLFPVEYF. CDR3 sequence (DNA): TGTGCCAGCAGCTTATTTCCAGTGGAGTACTTC.

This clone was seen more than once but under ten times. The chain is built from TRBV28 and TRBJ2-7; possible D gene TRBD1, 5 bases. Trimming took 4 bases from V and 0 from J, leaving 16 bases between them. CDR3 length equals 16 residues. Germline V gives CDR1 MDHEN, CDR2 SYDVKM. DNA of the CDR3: TGTGCCAGCAGTTCATATATATTCCAGGGCTCCTACGAGCAGTACTTC. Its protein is CASSSYIFQGSYEQYF. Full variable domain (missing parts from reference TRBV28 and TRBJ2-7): DVKVTQSSRYLVKRTGEKVFLECVQDMDHENMFWYRQDPGLGLRLIYFSYDVKMKEKGDIPEGYSVSREKKERFSLILESASTNQTSMYLCASSSYIFQGSYEQYFGPGTRLTVT.

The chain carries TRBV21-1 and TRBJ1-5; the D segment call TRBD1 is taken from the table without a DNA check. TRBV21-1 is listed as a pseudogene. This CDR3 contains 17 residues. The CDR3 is CATQVGQGYDRNQPQHF. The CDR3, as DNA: TGTGCCACCCAGGTGGGACAGGGGTATGATCGCAATCAGCCCCAGCATTTT.

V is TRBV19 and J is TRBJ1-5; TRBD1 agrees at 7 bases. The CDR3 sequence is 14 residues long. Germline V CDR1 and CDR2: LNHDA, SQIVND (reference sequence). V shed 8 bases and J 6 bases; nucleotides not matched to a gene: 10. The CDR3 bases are TGTGCCAGTCAACAGGGGCAAGTTAGTCAGCCCCAGCATTTT. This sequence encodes CASQQGQVSQPQHF.

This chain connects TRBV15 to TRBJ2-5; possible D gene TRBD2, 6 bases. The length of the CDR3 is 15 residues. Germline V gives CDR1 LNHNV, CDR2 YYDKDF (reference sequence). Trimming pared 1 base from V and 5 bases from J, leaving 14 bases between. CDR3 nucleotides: TGTGCCACCAGCAGAGGAGGGAGTGGGGGGGAGACCCAGTACTTC. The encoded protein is CATSRGGSGGETQYF.

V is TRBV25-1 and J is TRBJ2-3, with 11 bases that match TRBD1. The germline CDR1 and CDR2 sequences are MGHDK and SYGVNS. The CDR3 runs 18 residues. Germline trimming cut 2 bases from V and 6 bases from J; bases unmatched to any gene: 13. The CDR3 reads CASSEDWSGTGGADTQYF. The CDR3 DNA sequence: TGTGCCAGCAGTGAAGACTGGTCCGGGACAGGGGGGGCGGATACGCAGTATTTT.

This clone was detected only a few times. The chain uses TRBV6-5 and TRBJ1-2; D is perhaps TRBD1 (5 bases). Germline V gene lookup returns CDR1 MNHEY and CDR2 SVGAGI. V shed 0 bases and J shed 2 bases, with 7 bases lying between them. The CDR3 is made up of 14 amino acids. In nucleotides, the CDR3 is TGTGCCAGCAGTTACTCCCCAGGGAACTATGGCTACACCTTC. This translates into CASSYSPGNYGYTF.

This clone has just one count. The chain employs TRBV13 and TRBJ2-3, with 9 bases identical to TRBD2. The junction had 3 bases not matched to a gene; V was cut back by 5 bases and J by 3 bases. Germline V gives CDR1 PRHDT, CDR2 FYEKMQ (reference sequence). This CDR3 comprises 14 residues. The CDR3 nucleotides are TGTGCCAGCAGCCGTAGCGGGAGTACAGATACGCAGTATTTT. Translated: CASSRSGSTDTQYF.

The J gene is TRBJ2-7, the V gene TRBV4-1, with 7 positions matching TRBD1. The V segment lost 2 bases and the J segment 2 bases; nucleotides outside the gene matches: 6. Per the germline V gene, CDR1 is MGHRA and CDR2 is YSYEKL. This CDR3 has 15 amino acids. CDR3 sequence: CASSQRSGTAYEQYF. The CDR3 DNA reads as TGCGCCAGCAGCCAAAGGAGTGGGACAGCCTACGAGCAGTACTTC.

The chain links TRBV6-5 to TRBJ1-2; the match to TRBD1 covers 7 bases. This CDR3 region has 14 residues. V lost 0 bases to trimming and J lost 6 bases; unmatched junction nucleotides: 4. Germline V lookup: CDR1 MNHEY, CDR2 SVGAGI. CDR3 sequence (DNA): TGTGCCAGCAGTTACTCAGGCAGGGGGGATGGCTACACCTTC. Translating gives CASSYSGRGDGYTF.

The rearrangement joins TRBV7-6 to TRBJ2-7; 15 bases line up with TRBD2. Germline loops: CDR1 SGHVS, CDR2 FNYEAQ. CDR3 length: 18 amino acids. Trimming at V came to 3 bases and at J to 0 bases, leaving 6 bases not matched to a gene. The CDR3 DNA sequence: TGTGCCAGCAGCTTCGCTGGACTAGCGGGAGGGCTCTCCTACGAGCAGTACTTC. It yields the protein CASSFAGLAGGLSYEQYF.

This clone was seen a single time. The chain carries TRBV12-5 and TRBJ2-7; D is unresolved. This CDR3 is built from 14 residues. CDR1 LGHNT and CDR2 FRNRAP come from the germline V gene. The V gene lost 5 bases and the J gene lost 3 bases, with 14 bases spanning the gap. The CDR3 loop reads CASGPGTSFYEQYF. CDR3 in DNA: TGTGCTAGTGGTCCGGGTACATCCTTCTACGAGCAGTACTTC.

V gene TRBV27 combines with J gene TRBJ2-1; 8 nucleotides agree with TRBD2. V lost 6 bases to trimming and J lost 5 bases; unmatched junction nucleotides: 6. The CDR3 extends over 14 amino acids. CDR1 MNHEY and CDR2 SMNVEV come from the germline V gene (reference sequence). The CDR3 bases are TGTGCCAGCAGGAGCGGGAGCTACCACAATGAGCAGTTCTTC. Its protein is CASRSGSYHNEQFF.

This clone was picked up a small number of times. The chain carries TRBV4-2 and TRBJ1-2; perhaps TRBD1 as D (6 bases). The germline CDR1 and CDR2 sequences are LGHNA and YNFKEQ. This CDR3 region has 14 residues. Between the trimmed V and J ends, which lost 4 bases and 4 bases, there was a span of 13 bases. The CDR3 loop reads CASSPPRGIYGYTF. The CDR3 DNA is TGTGCCAGCAGCCCCCCAAGGGGGATCTATGGCTACACCTTC.

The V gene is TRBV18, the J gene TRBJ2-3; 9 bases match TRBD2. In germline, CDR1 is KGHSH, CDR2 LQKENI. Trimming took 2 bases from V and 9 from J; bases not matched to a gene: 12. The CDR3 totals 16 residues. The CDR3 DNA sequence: TGTGCCAGCTCACCAAGAAAGCGGGAGGACCTAGTAACGCAGTATTTT. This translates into CASSPRKREDLVTQYF.

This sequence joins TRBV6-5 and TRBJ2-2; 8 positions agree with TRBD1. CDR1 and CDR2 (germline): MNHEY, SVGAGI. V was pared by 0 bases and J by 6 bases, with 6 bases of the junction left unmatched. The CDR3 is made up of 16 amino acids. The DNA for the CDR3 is TGTGCCAGCAGTTACTCGAGGACAGGGTTTTCCGGGGAGCTGTTTTTT. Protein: CASSYSRTGFSGELFF.